Listed below are T cell receptor beta chains from one sample, sequenced in a study of T cell repertoires in cytomegalovirus infection. Each CDR3 protein gets one entry after TCRdb re-called the reads with MiXCR. The sample yields a few hundred thousand distinct CDR3 sequences, just under 40% seen once. For these receptors, no antigen is known. The specimen comprised cultured PBMCs, sampled from culture after CMV antigen stimulation. The receptors were sampled from a human donor in good health (CMV status not recorded). Some clones in this sample may be carry-over from other donors' samples. Each CDR3 is given with its conserved first and last residue. D genes are given only for firm matches. Not all rows give a size; the values are once, few, many and, for expanded clones, a class.

abundance	v_gene	d_gene	j_gene	CDR3nt	CDR3aa
once	TRBV11-2	NA	TRBJ1-6	TGTGCCAGCAGCTCGGGGCTTTTGGGTTCACCCCTCCACTTT	CASSSGLLGSPLHF
few	TRBV19	NA	TRBJ2-5	TGTGCCACCAGAGGGGGGAGCGGTTTCGTCCAAGAGACCCAGTACTTC	CATRGGSGFVQETQYF
NA	TRBV20-1	NA	TRBJ1-6	TGCAGTGCTAGTCCGGCAGGTCGGGACCTTTCACCCCTCCACTTT	CSASPAGRDLSPLHF
NA	TRBV11-2	TRBD2	TRBJ2-1	TGTGCCAGCAGGTCGGGACTAGCGGATCACTACAATGAGCAGTTCTTC	CASRSGLADHYNEQFF
once	TRBV7-2	NA	TRBJ2-1	TGTGCCAGCAGCTTGCGGGGAATCCATGAGCAGTTCTTC	CASSLRGIHEQFF
few	TRBV19	NA	TRBJ1-4	TGTGCCAGTTGGGACAACCTTAATGAAAAACTGTTTTTT	CASWDNLNEKLFF
NA	TRBV4-1	NA	TRBJ2-2	TGCGCCAGCAGCCAAGAGGACTACAGGAACACCGGGGAGCTGTTTTTT	CASSQEDYRNTGELFF
NA	TRBV5-1	NA	TRBJ2-5	TGCGCCAGCAGCTTGGCGGGGGACCCCCGGCGAGAGACCCAGTACTTC	CASSLAGDPRRETQYF
few	TRBV4-3	NA	TRBJ1-3	TGCGCCAGCAGCCAAGGACGGTCCTCTGGAAACACCATATATTTT	CASSQGRSSGNTIYF
NA	TRBV7-9	NA	TRBJ2-4	TGTGCCAGCAGCTTAGGGGACGGCCCCTCTTTTGGCATTCAGTACTTC	CASSLGDGPSFGIQYF
once	TRBV12-3/TRBV12-4	NA	TRBJ2-3	TGTGCCAGCAGTCCCGGAGGGGTAAATACGCAGTATTTT	CASSPGGVNTQYF
few	TRBV6-5	TRBD1	TRBJ2-1	TGTGCCAGCAGTTACCGCTTTTGGGACAGTCTCTACAATGAGCAGTTCTTC	CASSYRFWDSLYNEQFF
NA	TRBV4-1	NA	TRBJ2-7	TGCGCCAGCAGCCAAGACTCTAGCGACTACGAGCAGTACTTC	CASSQDSSDYEQYF
NA	TRBV19	TRBD2	TRBJ2-3	TGTGCCAGTAGTATAGCGGGGCGGGGGGCAGATACGCAGTATTTT	CASSIAGRGADTQYF
NA	TRBV5-1	NA	TRBJ2-3	TGCGCCAGCAGCTTGGACGGGATAGGTACGCAGTATTTT	CASSLDGIGTQYF
NA	TRBV3-1	NA	TRBJ2-5	TGTGCCAGCAGCCGATCCAACTACCAAGAGACCCAGTACTTC	CASSRSNYQETQYF
once	TRBV10-3	TRBD2	TRBJ2-5	TGTGCCACGAGACTAGCGGGGGAAGAGACCCAGTACTTC	CATRLAGEETQYF
NA	TRBV20-1	NA	TRBJ2-4	TGCAGTGCTAGAGATACGAGACTTAATATAGCCAAAAACATTCAGTACTTC	CSARDTRLNIAKNIQYF
NA	TRBV4-1	TRBD1	TRBJ2-1	TGCGCCAGCAGCCCCCGTAGGGGACAGCCGAATAATGAGCAGTTCTTC	CASSPRRGQPNNEQFF
NA	TRBV7-2	TRBD2	TRBJ2-3	TGTGCCAGCAGCTTCACGGGACTAGCGGGACCACAGAGTACGCAGTATTTT	CASSFTGLAGPQSTQYF
few	TRBV7-2	NA	TRBJ1-2	TGTGCCAGCAGCTTAGGCCCTAGTAGTTTAAACTATGGCTACACCTTC	CASSLGPSSLNYGYTF
NA	TRBV6-2/TRBV6-3	TRBD1	TRBJ2-5	TGTGCCAGCAGTGAAAACTTAGGGACAGGAAAGACGGAGACCCAGTACTTC	CASSENLGTGKTETQYF
NA	TRBV4-3	TRBD2	TRBJ2-7	TGCGCCAGCAGCATCGGACTAGCGGGAGCTAATGAGCAGTACTTC	CASSIGLAGANEQYF
many	TRBV7-9	TRBD2	TRBJ2-1	TGTGCCAGCAGCTCCCGTACGGGACTAGCCTACAATGAGCAGTTCTTC	CASSSRTGLAYNEQFF
NA	TRBV7-9	NA	TRBJ2-3	TGTGCCAGCAGCTTAGTGGGCCTAGCTCGAGATACGCAGTATTTT	CASSLVGLARDTQYF
NA	TRBV7-8	NA	TRBJ2-2	TGTGCCAGCAGCCCCCTTCGGACTGCGAACACCGGGGAGCTGTTTTTT	CASSPLRTANTGELFF
few	TRBV7-2	TRBD1	TRBJ2-1	TGTGCCAGCAGCTCACAGGGGTTTGGCAATGAGCAGTTCTTC	CASSSQGFGNEQFF
few	TRBV28	TRBD1	TRBJ1-3	TGTGCCAGCATCCCCCGGGACAGGGGAAACCACTCTGGAAACACCATATATTTT	CASIPRDRGNHSGNTIYF
few	TRBV14	NA	TRBJ1-1	TGTGCCAGCAGCCAAGAGGAATGGCGGCCGCGGGCCACTGAAGCTTTCTTT	CASSQEEWRPRATEAFF
few	TRBV7-2	TRBD2	TRBJ2-7	TGTGCCAGCAGCTTGAATGGACTAGCGGCCTACGAGCAGTACTTC	CASSLNGLAAYEQYF
NA	TRBV6-1	TRBD2	TRBJ2-1	TGTGCCAGCAAATTTTCGGGACTATCGGGACTAGCGGGAGGGCCCCTCTACAATGAGCAGTTCTTC	CASKFSGLSGLAGGPLYNEQFF
NA	TRBV11-2	NA	TRBJ1-4	TGTGCCAGCAGCCCGCCCCATGAAAAACTGTTTTTT	CASSPPHEKLFF
many	TRBV28	TRBD2	TRBJ2-3	TGTGCCAGCAGTTTACCCGGGGGGGCCCAAGATACGCAGTATTTT	CASSLPGGAQDTQYF
NA	TRBV6-2/TRBV6-3	NA	TRBJ1-5	TGTGCCAGCAGTTCCCCCTGGGCAGTTAGCAATCAGCCCCAGCATTTT	CASSSPWAVSNQPQHF
few	TRBV7-2	NA	TRBJ1-2	TGTGCCAGCAGCTTAAGTATGGGGACGAACTATGGCTACACCTTC	CASSLSMGTNYGYTF
many	TRBV12-3/TRBV12-4	NA	TRBJ2-7	TGTGCCAGCAGCTTAGGCCAGAGTTACGAGCAGTACTTC	CASSLGQSYEQYF
NA	TRBV18	TRBD2	TRBJ2-5	TGTGCCAGCTCCCCTACGGTGAGCGGGGGATCGGAGACCCAGTACTTC	CASSPTVSGGSETQYF
few	TRBV7-9	NA	TRBJ2-1	TGTGCCAGCAGCCATAGCGTAAATGAGCAGTTCTTC	CASSHSVNEQFF
few	TRBV10-3	TRBD2	TRBJ2-3	TGTGCCATCAGTGGTAAGGGGCGGGAGGAACGCACAGATACGCAGTATTTT	CAISGKGREERTDTQYF
few	TRBV20-1	NA	TRBJ1-5	TGCAGTGCCATTTGGGACGGTAGCAATCAGCCCCAGCATTTT	CSAIWDGSNQPQHF
NA	TRBV20-1	TRBD2	TRBJ2-1	TGCAGTGCTAGATACCTAGCGGGATTCTCCCGTCTTCCTTACAATGAGCAGTTCTTC	CSARYLAGFSRLPYNEQFF
NA	TRBV20-1	NA	TRBJ1-4	TGCAGTGCTAGAGATCTCGGGGCAACTAATGAAAAACTGTTTTTT	CSARDLGATNEKLFF
NA	TRBV7-9	NA	TRBJ1-3	TGTGCCAGCAGCTATAATTTCATGGACTCTGGAAACACCATATATTTT	CASSYNFMDSGNTIYF
few	TRBV6-2/TRBV6-3	NA	TRBJ2-5	TGTGCCAGCATCTCGACGAACTCTTGGGAGACCCAGTACTTC	CASISTNSWETQYF
NA	TRBV5-8	NA	TRBJ1-4	TGTGCCAGCAGCGCCACAGGGTTGACTAATGAAAAACTGTTTTTT	CASSATGLTNEKLFF
NA	TRBV10-3	NA	TRBJ1-2	TGTGCCATCAGTGGGTCGGGAGGAGAAGATGGCTACACCTTC	CAISGSGGEDGYTF
few	TRBV7-2	TRBD1	TRBJ1-2	TGTGCCAGCAGCTTAGAACAGGGGGCCGTGAGGGGCTATGGCTACACCTTC	CASSLEQGAVRGYGYTF
NA	TRBV6-6	TRBD2	TRBJ2-5	TGTGCCAGCAGGAGGAGCGGGGGAGAGGGAGAGACCCAGTACTTC	CASRRSGGEGETQYF
NA	TRBV7-2	TRBD1	TRBJ2-5	TGTGCCAGCAGCCTGGACAGGGGGCCGAGGACCCAGTACTTC	CASSLDRGPRTQYF
few	TRBV7-2	NA	TRBJ1-2	TGTGCCAGCAGCACCCAACCGACCGGGACATCTTATGGCTACACCTTC	CASSTQPTGTSYGYTF
NA	TRBV9	NA	TRBJ1-2	TGTGCCAGCAACGACTTTAACTATGGCTACACCTTC	CASNDFNYGYTF
few	TRBV7-2	NA	TRBJ2-1	TGTGCCAGCAGCTCCTTGGGCTATGAGCAGTTCTTC	CASSSLGYEQFF
few	TRBV19	NA	TRBJ2-2	TGTGCCAGTAGTGCCGATTGGGGGCGCCCCGGGGAGCTGTTTTTT	CASSADWGRPGELFF
NA	TRBV12-5	NA	TRBJ2-1	TGTGCTAGTGGACACCTCCGGGCCTACTACAATGAGCAGTTCTTC	CASGHLRAYYNEQFF
few	TRBV4-1	TRBD1	TRBJ1-2	TGCGCCAGCAGCCAAGGTCAAGGGGGCGACTACACCTTC	CASSQGQGGDYTF
NA	TRBV27	NA	TRBJ2-1	TGTGCCAGCAGCCCGCACCCTTCCTACAATGAGCAGTTCTTC	CASSPHPSYNEQFF
NA	TRBV5-4	NA	TRBJ1-2	TGTGCCAGCAGCTGGGAACTAGATGGCTACACCTTC	CASSWELDGYTF
NA	TRBV20-1	NA	TRBJ2-4	TGCAGTGCTAACGGAGGGGGGGTAGCCAAAAACATTCAGTACTTC	CSANGGGVAKNIQYF
NA	TRBV12-5	TRBD2	TRBJ2-3	TGTGCTAGTGGTTACGGACTAGCGGGGAAAGATACGCAGTATTTT	CASGYGLAGKDTQYF
once	TRBV7-8	TRBD1	TRBJ1-1	TGTGCCAGCAGCTTAGGGGTCATCGTGACAGGGGTGAACACTGAAGCTTTCTTT	CASSLGVIVTGVNTEAFF